These 27 T cell receptor beta chains share one sample of origin, sequenced in a study of T cells in Graves' hyperthyroidism and ophthalmopathy. Template material for amplifying TCR beta CDR3 regions consisted of RNA transcripts. Carried out on the TCR CDR3, a first-round RT-PCR used the HTBI primer set. One entry per CDR3 protein results from TCRdb running MiXCR on the multiplex PCR reads. The top ten hold about 7.9% of the sample, which has hundreds of thousands of distinct CDR3 sequences, under 60% seen once. Input material: peripheral blood or thyroid tissue (not recorded which). These TCRs come from a woman between 18 and 29 years old with Graves' hyperthyroidism.

This clonotype was recorded at least ten times. The V call is TRBV10-3, the J call TRBJ1-2; TRBD1 matches at 8 bases. Germline V gene lookup returns CDR1 ENHRY and CDR2 SYGVKD. The V segment lost 3 bases and the J segment 3 bases; nucleotides outside the gene matches: 0. CDR3 length equals 13 residues. The chain's CDR3 is CAISEQGDYGYTF. CDR3 nucleotide sequence: TGTGCCATCAGTGAACAGGGGGACTATGGCTACACCTTC.

At least ten counts were recorded for this clonotype. The V call is TRBV19, the J call TRBJ1-4; D may be TRBD1 (6 bases). The germline CDR1 and CDR2 sequences are LNHDA and SQIVND (reference sequence). The CDR3 is 15 amino acids. Deletions cut 4 bases from V and 7 bases from J, with 16 bases between. CDR3: CASSNSYLQGEKLFF. The CDR3 bases are TGTGCCAGTAGTAACAGCTACCTACAGGGTGAAAAACTGTTTTTT. Looking up the rest from reference TRBV19 and TRBJ1-4 gives the full variable domain: DGGITQSPKYLFRKEGQNVTLSCEQNLNHDAMYWYRQDPGQGLRLIYYSQIVNDFQKGDIAEGYSVSREKKESFPLTVTSAQKNPTAFYLCASSNSYLQGEKLFFGSGTQLSVL.

The chain employs TRBV20-1 and TRBJ2-5; D is possibly TRBD2 (6 bases). This CDR3 comprises 13 residues. V was trimmed by 3 bases and J by 4 bases, leaving 12 bases between them. Per germline, CDR1 DFQATT and CDR2 SNEGSKA (reference sequence). The CDR3 nucleotides read TGCAGTGCTAGCGGCGGGAAGGGAGAGACCCAGTACTTC. Amino acid sequence: CSASGGKGETQYF.

On this clonotype itself: Its ends do not fully match the called genes, so a read error is possible. The chain joins TRBV7-3 to TRBJ1-2, with TRBD1 identical over 9 bases. CDR3 size: 13 residues. The germline V gene has CDR1 SGHTA and CDR2 FQGTGA. CDR3 sequence reads: CASSPRTGEGYTF. As DNA, the CDR3 is TGCGCCAGCAGCCCCAGGACAGGGGAGGGCTACACCTTC.

As concerns this clonotype: A read error is possible here, since a much larger clone lies one base away. The chain carries TRBV7-6 and TRBJ1-2, with 7 bases aligning to TRBD1. CDR1 and CDR2 (germline): SGHVS, FNYEAQ. V was pared by 4 bases and J by 2 bases, with 4 bases of the junction left unmatched. This CDR3 has 14 residues. The CDR3 reads CASSSGQNNYGYTF. As DNA, the CDR3 is TGTGCCAGCAGCTCGGGACAGAACAACTATGGCTACACCTTC.

This clonotype came up many times. This sequence joins TRBV7-2 and TRBJ1-1, with 9 bases that match TRBD1. The V and J ends lost 0 bases and 11 bases, in that order; junction bases with no gene match: 7. The germline gives CDR1 SGHTA, CDR2 FQGNSA. CDR3 size: 14 residues. The CDR3 protein is CASSLAYGDRAAFF. DNA of the CDR3: TGTGCCAGCAGCTTAGCGTACGGGGACAGGGCTGCTTTCTTT.

This clonotype was observed a handful of times. V and J are TRBV7-3 and TRBJ2-2; D possibly corresponds to TRBD1 (6 bases). V lost 5 bases and J 5 bases, leaving 18 bases between the germline ends. This CDR3 comprises 16 residues. Germline CDR1 is SGHTA and CDR2 is FQGTGA. The CDR3 loop is CASSQEYRDGTGELFF. The CDR3 coding sequence is TGTGCCAGCAGCCAAGAATACAGGGACGGGACCGGGGAGCTGTTTTTT.

This clonotype was counted between two and nine times. The chain combines TRBV7-9 with TRBJ2-2; D tentatively reads TRBD1 or TRBD2 (5 bases each). CDR1 is SEHNR, CDR2 FQNEAQ, per germline (reference sequence). The V end lost 6 bases, the J end lost 2 bases, and 10 bases lay between the germline ends. The length of the CDR3 is 14 residues. The chain's CDR3 is CASRSRGNTGELFF. The CDR3, as DNA: TGTGCCAGCAGATCGAGGGGAAACACCGGGGAGCTGTTTTTT.

This chain connects TRBV9 to TRBJ1-2, with a tentative D call TRBD1 (6 bases). Germline CDR1 reads SGDLS; CDR2 reads YYNGEE. V dropped 8 bases and J dropped 4 bases, with 15 bases sitting between them. The CDR3 extends over 13 amino acids. DNA for the CDR3: TGTGCCAGTCAACAGGGTCCGAGCTATGGCTACACCTTC. Translation gives CASQQGPSYGYTF.

This clonotype showed up many times. The gene calls are TRBV15 and TRBJ1-1; TRBD1 agrees at 8 bases. The CDR3 sequence is 13 residues long. CDR1 is LNHNV and CDR2 is YYDKDF in the germline V gene (reference sequence). The V segment lost 5 bases and the J segment 3 bases; nucleotides outside the gene matches: 2. DNA of the CDR3: TGTGCCACCAGCGAGACAGGGGACACTGAAGCTTTCTTT. This encodes CATSETGDTEAFF.

About this clonotype: The CDR3 ends on some other residue instead of the conserved phenylalanine or tryptophan, so this is likely a read error. This sequence joins TRBV5-1 and TRBJ1-4; possible D gene TRBD1, 5 bases. The length of the CDR3 is 15 residues. The germline CDR1 and CDR2 sequences are SGHRS and YFSETQ. V lost 1 base to trimming and J lost 7 bases, with 14 bases between them. DNA for the CDR3: TGCGCCAGCAGCTTGTCGGACACCGAAAGTGAAAAACTGTTTCTT. This gives the protein CASSLSDTESEKLFL.

The chain carries TRBV7-9 and TRBJ1-2; D is ambiguous. The V gene lost 7 bases and the J gene lost 4 bases, with 16 bases spanning the gap. Germline V lookup: CDR1 SEHNR, CDR2 FQNEAQ (reference sequence). CDR3 length equals 14 residues. CDR3 nucleotides: TGTGCCAGCACTCCACTTGGGCGCAGCTATGGCTACACCTTC. It encodes CASTPLGRSYGYTF.

In this sample, this clonotype turned up once. The chain employs TRBV7-9 and TRBJ2-7; 9 bases align to TRBD1. Germline CDR1 SEHNR, CDR2 FQNEAQ (reference sequence). J was trimmed by 1 base and V by 6 bases; bases with no gene match: 10. The CDR3 is 16 amino acids. The CDR3 spells CASSYPGTGTSYEQYF. The CDR3 DNA reads as TGTGCCAGCAGTTACCCCGGGACAGGGACTTCCTACGAGCAGTACTTC.

The rearrangement links TRBV7-9 to TRBJ1-6; no definite D call. Between the trimmed V and J ends, which lost 5 bases and 0 bases, there was a span of 11 bases. This CDR3 comprises 16 residues. Per germline, CDR1 SEHNR and CDR2 FQNEAQ (reference sequence). Here the CDR3 reads CASSQVWNSYNSPLHF. DNA of the CDR3: TGTGCCAGCAGCCAAGTCTGGAACTCCTATAATTCACCCCTCCACTTT.

This clonotype was picked up a small number of times. V usage is TRBV6-5 and J usage is TRBJ2-7; no clear D. V lost 4 bases, J lost 6 bases, and 16 bases lay in between. This CDR3 region has 14 residues. CDR1 is MNHEY and CDR2 is SVGAGI in the germline V gene. CDR3 coding DNA: TGTGCCAGCAGTTCTACTTGGATGGGTGGCGAGCAGTACTTC. This translates into CASSSTWMGGEQYF.

This rearrangement joins TRBV15 to TRBJ2-5; D is uncertain. Germline-derived CDR1 and CDR2 are LNHNV and YYDKDF (reference sequence). The CDR3 sequence is 13 residues long. The germline V and J ends were trimmed by 1 base and 2 bases, with 5 bases remaining between them. CDR3 loop: CATSRGIQETQYF. For the CDR3, the DNA is TGTGCCACCAGCAGAGGGATTCAAGAGACCCAGTACTTC.

As to this clonotype: Since a much larger clone is just one base distant, this may be a read error. The chain is built from TRBV2 and TRBJ1-3; D remains unclear. Trimming shortened V by 7 bases and J by 0 bases, and 7 bases separated the two germline ends. This CDR3 has 13 amino acids. Germline assignment: CDR1 SNHLY and CDR2 FYNNEI. The CDR3 sequence: CASMQVSGNTIYF. The DNA for the CDR3 is TGTGCCAGCATGCAGGTCTCTGGAAACACCATATATTTT.

The J gene is TRBJ1-5, the V gene TRBV10-3, with 7 bases lining up with TRBD1. Germline CDR1 is ENHRY and CDR2 is SYGVKD. The length of the CDR3 is 15 residues. V dropped 6 bases and J dropped 0; count of bases not matched to a gene: 5. The CDR3 bases are TGTGCCATCAGGGCAACAGGGGTTAGCAATCAGCCCCAGCATTTT. Translation gives CAIRATGVSNQPQHF.

The chain carries TRBV6-1 and TRBJ1-2; 12 nucleotides agree with TRBD1. The germline V gene encodes CDR1 MNHNS and CDR2 SASEGT. The ends lost 6 bases at V and 8 bases at J; junction bases unmatched: 10. The length of the CDR3 is 15 residues. CDR3 DNA sequence: TGTGCCAGCAGCATGACGGGACAGGGGGCCAGCGGCTACACCTTC. Residues: CASSMTGQGASGYTF.

The chain carries TRBV5-8 and TRBJ1-2; D unresolved. This CDR3 is 15 amino acids long. Trimming stripped 0 bases from V and 4 bases from J, with 13 bases between. Germline assignment: CDR1 SGHTS and CDR2 YDEGEE. The chain's CDR3 is CASSLGAGPLYGYTF. The CDR3 bases are TGTGCCAGCAGCTTGGGTGCAGGCCCGCTCTATGGCTACACCTTC.

This chain uses TRBV6-6 with TRBJ2-7; 11 bases map to TRBD2. CDR1 is MNHNY, CDR2 SVGAGI, per germline (reference sequence). V was clipped by 6 bases and J by 5 bases; unmatched bases: 3. The CDR3 is made up of 13 amino acids. Here the CDR3 DNA reads TGTGCCAGCAGGGCTAGCGGGAGGAACGAGCAGTACTTC. Its protein product is CASRASGRNEQYF.

J is TRBJ2-5 and V is TRBV5-1; 8 bases are a match to TRBD2. The CDR3 is 14 residues long. V was pared by 5 bases and J by 4 bases, with 7 bases of the junction left unmatched. CDR1 and CDR2 (germline): SGHRS, YFSETQ. CDR3 sequence: CASRQAGVVETQYF. CDR3 DNA sequence: TGCGCCAGCAGGCAAGCGGGAGTAGTAGAGACCCAGTACTTC.

This chain joins TRBV9 and TRBJ2-6, with 8 nucleotides matching TRBD2. J lost 4 bases, V lost 5 bases, and 14 bases had no gene match. Per germline, CDR1 SGDLS and CDR2 YYNGEE. The CDR3 sequence is 18 residues long. CDR3 in DNA: TGTGCCAGCAGTCGTGGAGCGGGAGTTGCTCCAGGGGCCAACGTCCTGACTTTC. Amino acids: CASSRGAGVAPGANVLTF.

This clonotype was counted ten times or more. The chain is built from TRBV7-6 and TRBJ2-5; D gene ambiguous. Germline CDR1 SGHVS, CDR2 FNYEAQ. The CDR3 is made up of 14 amino acids. V lost 5 bases and J lost 2, with 12 bases in between. The CDR3 loop is CASSQAGLQETQYF. The CDR3 nucleotides are TGTGCCAGCAGCCAAGCAGGCCTTCAAGAGACCCAGTACTTC.

The J gene is TRBJ2-7, the V gene TRBV7-2; TRBD1 matches 8 bases. This CDR3 has 14 residues. CDR1 is SGHTA and CDR2 is FQGNSA in the germline V gene. The V and J ends lost 4 bases and 5 bases, in that order; junction bases with no gene match: 7. CDR3 protein: CASSSGQGTNEQYF. CDR3 bases: TGTGCCAGCAGCTCCGGACAGGGCACCAACGAGCAGTACTTC.

The sample holds a few counts of this clonotype. This CDR3 fails to terminate in the conserved phenylalanine or tryptophan, so it likely reflects a read error. The DNA is omitted, as the CDR3 cannot be located on it reliably, and the CDR3 follows TCRdb's listing. The CDR3 loop is CASSFLGT. The chain links TRBV7-2 to TRBJ2-7; no check of the table's D call, TRBD1, against the DNA was made. CDR1 is SGHTA and CDR2 is FQGNSA in the germline V gene. The CDR3 totals 8 residues, both ends included.

This clonotype was found a few times. Relative to the germline gene, one junction end is altered; a read error may explain this. The rearrangement links TRBV10-3 to TRBJ1-1; 7 bases are shared with TRBD1. The CDR3 sequence is 13 residues long. Germline V gene lookup returns CDR1 ENHRY and CDR2 SYGVKD. The CDR3 sequence is CASSEVGTDEAFF. The CDR3 DNA follows: TGTGCCAGCAGTGAAGTCGGGACAGATGAAGCTTTCTTT.